These 9 T cell receptor beta chains were sequenced from one sample in a study of follicular helper T cells after annual influenza vaccination. Only in-frame clones appear in the TCRdb table, and some are missing; sequencing was by immunoSEQ multiplex PCR. The data show about 140 clones, more than 75% seen once. Time point in this sample: 2015-2016 season, pre-vaccination. The sample consisted of CXCR5+ CD38+ circulating T follicular helper cells from blood, taken on the day of influenza vaccination. As for subset: circulating Tfh, non-naive CD4+CXCR5+PD-1+ (ICOS+CD38+ or ICOS-CD38-). Source of these receptors: an adult who received the influenza vaccine.

The gene calls are TRBV11-3 and TRBJ2-3; D is ambiguous. This CDR3 is 13 amino acids long. CDR1 and CDR2 from the germline V gene are SGHNT and YENEEA. The ends were cut back, 4 bases at V and 0 bases at J, with 5 bases in the middle. The CDR3 DNA follows: TGTGCCAGCAGCTCATTAAGCACAGATACGCAGTATTTT. This sequence encodes CASSSLSTDTQYF.

The genes are TRBV4-2 and TRBJ1-5, with a possible D match to TRBD1 (6 bases). V lost 1 base to trimming and J lost 0 bases, with 10 bases between them. The CDR3 has 16 amino acids. Per germline, CDR1 LGHNA and CDR2 YNFKEQ. CDR3 sequence reads: CASSQGRGDSNQPQHF. The CDR3 coding sequence is TGTGCCAGCAGCCAAGGAAGGGGGGATAGCAATCAGCCCCAGCATTTT.

The chain uses TRBV29-1 and TRBJ2-2, with TRBD2 matching over 12 bases. V was pared by 5 bases and J by 1 base, with 11 bases of the junction left unmatched. This CDR3 has 18 residues. Germline V lookup: CDR1 SQVTM, CDR2 ANQGSEA. The CDR3 spells CSVLGASGRVGNTGELFF. CDR3 bases: TGCAGCGTTCTCGGGGCTAGCGGGAGGGTAGGGAACACCGGGGAGCTGTTTTTT.

This clone was detected only a few times. The rearrangement uses TRBV6-6 and TRBJ1-2; 10 bases align to TRBD1. The CDR3 covers 16 residues. Germline V gene data show CDR1 as MNHNY and CDR2 as SVGAGI (reference sequence). Trimming removed 6 bases from V and 7 bases from J; junction bases left unmatched: 14. CDR3 region: CASRDRGRREGLGYTF. In DNA, the CDR3 is TGTGCCAGCAGAGACAGGGGGCGTAGAGAAGGTCTTGGCTACACCTTC.

This clone appeared a single time. V usage is TRBV11-2 and J usage is TRBJ1-2; D gene ambiguous. The germline V gene encodes CDR1 SGHAT and CDR2 FQNNGV. Trimming took 1 base from V and 4 from J, leaving 7 bases between them. This CDR3 contains 13 residues. The CDR3 protein is CASSLAGVYGYTF. The CDR3 DNA follows: TGTGCCAGCAGCTTAGCAGGAGTCTATGGCTACACCTTC. The variable domain in full, with the rest retrieved from reference TRBV11-2 and TRBJ1-2, is EAGVAQSPRYKIIEKRQSVAFWCNPISGHATLYWYQQILGQGPKLLIQFQNNGVVDDSQLPKDRFSAERLKGVDSTLKIQPAKLEDSAVYLCASSLAGVYGYTFGSGTRLTVV.

V usage is TRBV9 and J usage is TRBJ2-2; D call uncertain. V was pared by 4 bases and J by 1 base, with 5 bases between. There are 13 residues in the CDR3. Germline CDR1 SGDLS, CDR2 YYNGEE. CDR3 residues: CASSTQNTGELFF. The CDR3 nucleotides read TGTGCCAGCAGCACACAGAACACCGGGGAGCTGTTTTTT.

The chain joins TRBV5-1 to TRBJ2-5; TRBD2 is a possible D gene (6 bases). Per the germline V gene, CDR1 is SGHRS and CDR2 is YFSETQ. Trimming removed 2 bases at V and 5 bases at J, with 10 bases between. This CDR3 has 13 residues. CDR3 DNA: TGCGCCAGCAGCTTTGGGAGGAAGGAGACCCAGTACTTC. Its translation is CASSFGRKETQYF.

This rearrangement joins TRBV30 to TRBJ2-7; the match to TRBD2 covers 13 bases. The CDR3 totals 14 residues. The V gene's germline CDR1 is GTSNPN and CDR2 SVGIG (reference sequence). The V gene end was trimmed by 2 bases and the J gene end by 2 bases; junction bases not matched to a gene: 0. The CDR3 loop is CAWSTSGRAYEQYV. DNA of the CDR3: TGTGCCTGGAGTACTAGCGGGAGGGCCTACGAGCAGTACGTC.

The chain couples TRBV6-6 to TRBJ2-2; tentatively, D is TRBD2 (5 bases). The CDR3 length is 13 residues. Trimming left V 4 bases short and J 7 bases short, with 10 bases between. Germline loops: CDR1 MNHNY, CDR2 SVGAGI (reference sequence). CDR3 DNA: TGTGCCAGCAGTTGGACTCCCGACGGGGAGCTGTTTTTT. This translates into CASSWTPDGELFF.